The 22 T cell receptor beta chains below were found in one sample sequenced in a study of T cell repertoires in cytomegalovirus infection. Which antigens these TCRs recognize remains unknown. MiXCR was run by TCRdb on the reads, yielding one entry per CDR3 protein. Of approximately 110,000 distinct CDR3 sequences listed, over 40% are singletons. The sequenced sample was CD8+ T cells from cultured PBMCs, obtained from culture after CMV antigen stimulation. The source of these receptors is a human donor in good health (CMV status not recorded). Some clones in this sample may be carry-over from other donors' samples.

CDR3 coding DNA: TGTGCCTGGAGTGTAAGTGCCAGAACTGAAGCTTTCTTT. It codes for CAWSVSARTEAFF. This chain uses TRBV30 with TRBJ1-1; D unclear. With 0 bases removed from V and 5 bases from J, the gap between germline ends came to 10 bases. The CDR3 sequence is 13 residues long. In germline, CDR1 is GTSNPN, CDR2 SVGIG (reference sequence).

This clonotype has a handful of counts. This chain uses TRBV20-1 with TRBJ2-1; D is possibly TRBD1 or TRBD2 (5 bases each). The V end lost 5 bases, the J end lost 8 bases, and 10 bases lay between the germline ends. Germline V gene lookup returns CDR1 DFQATT and CDR2 SNEGSKA (reference sequence). The length of the CDR3 is 11 residues. The CDR3 coding sequence is TGCAGTGCTGGGGGTGGGGATGAGCAGTTCTTC. This encodes CSAGGGDEQFF.

V usage is TRBV27 and J usage is TRBJ2-1, with D tentatively TRBD2 (7 bases). The CDR3 spans 16 residues. Germline V gene sequence: CDR1 MNHEY, CDR2 SMNVEV (reference sequence). With 6 bases removed from V and 1 base from J, the gap between germline ends came to 16 bases. The CDR3 DNA follows: TGTGCCAGCAGGTTGGGAGGGGGAGGTTCCTACAATGAGCAGTTCTTC. This translates into CASRLGGGGSYNEQFF.

This clonotype was seen a handful of times. The gene calls are TRBV12-3 or TRBV12-4 and TRBJ2-1; TRBD1 aligns across 7 bases. The CDR3 spans 17 residues. With V trimmed by 5 bases and J by 5 bases, 15 bases remained unmatched. In DNA form, the CDR3 reads TGTGCCAGCAGTCCCTCCCACTACGACAGGGCCAACAATGAGCAGTTCTTC. Protein product: CASSPSHYDRANNEQFF.

This chain uses TRBV27 with TRBJ2-1; the D is unclear. The germline gives CDR1 MNHEY, CDR2 SMNVEV (reference sequence). The CDR3 has 13 residues. V gave up 0 bases and J gave up 8 bases, with 8 bases separating them. The CDR3 region is CASSLSKGDEQFF. The DNA for the CDR3 is TGTGCCAGCAGTTTATCGAAGGGCGATGAGCAGTTCTTC.

The J gene is TRBJ2-3, the V gene TRBV7-2; 12 positions agree with TRBD2. Germline CDR1 is SGHTA and CDR2 is FQGNSA. Germline trimming cut 1 base from V and 6 bases from J; bases unmatched to any gene: 2. The length of the CDR3 is 15 residues. For the CDR3, the DNA is TGTGCCAGCAGCTTAGATCTAGCGGGGGGGGATACGCAGTATTTT. It codes for CASSLDLAGGDTQYF.

The sample holds many counts of this clonotype. The V call is TRBV27, the J call TRBJ1-1; D ambiguous. V lost 5 bases to trimming and J lost 4 bases, with 5 bases between them. This CDR3 is built from 11 residues. Germline-derived CDR1 and CDR2 are MNHEY and SMNVEV (reference sequence). Here the CDR3 DNA reads TGTGCCAGCAGTGATTTCACTGAAGCTTTCTTT. This gives the protein CASSDFTEAFF.

This clonotype showed up just a few times. The genes are TRBV6-6 and TRBJ2-7; 8 bases line up with TRBD2. The CDR3 totals 18 residues. The germline gives CDR1 MNHNY, CDR2 SVGAGI (reference sequence). With 5 bases clipped from V and 0 bases from J, the junction kept 15 bases outside the gene matches. In nucleotides, the CDR3 is TGTGCCAGCAGTACGGCGCCCCCGGCCGGGACTAGCTCCTACGAGCAGTACTTC. Protein product: CASSTAPPAGTSSYEQYF.

This clonotype showed up many times. The J gene is TRBJ1-5, the V gene TRBV19; D is possibly TRBD1 (5 bases). The CDR3 consists of 14 residues. V lost 7 bases to trimming and J lost 4 bases, with 14 bases between them. Per the germline V gene, CDR1 is LNHDA and CDR2 is SQIVND (reference sequence). CDR3 coding DNA: TGTGCCAGTACGTTGGGGGGAGGAAATCAGCCCCAGCATTTT. Its protein product is CASTLGGGNQPQHF.

J is TRBJ1-3 and V is TRBV12-3 or TRBV12-4; D is ambiguous. The CDR3 is 14 amino acids. Trimming took 5 bases from V and 0 from J, leaving 8 bases between them. The CDR3 protein is CASSPIHSGNTIYF. CDR3 sequence (DNA): TGTGCCAGCAGTCCCATCCACTCTGGAAACACCATATATTTT.

This clonotype was recorded at least ten times. The chain has TRBV12-3 or TRBV12-4 and TRBJ2-4, with 7 bases fitting TRBD1. V lost 5 bases to trimming and J lost 9 bases; unmatched junction nucleotides: 13. CDR3 size: 15 residues. CDR3 nucleotide sequence: TGTGCCAGCAGTCGCGTCGACAGGGTTGGTAGCATTCAGTACTTC. Its protein is CASSRVDRVGSIQYF.

This clonotype was counted a few times. This chain joins TRBV7-6 and TRBJ1-1; D is unresolved. The germline gives CDR1 SGHVS, CDR2 FNYEAQ. The CDR3 covers 16 residues. Deletions cut 1 base from V and 3 bases from J, with 15 bases between. The CDR3 DNA is TGTGCCAGCAGCTTAGGCGGGCCTTCGTGGGACACTGAAGCTTTCTTT. It specifies CASSLGGPSWDTEAFF. Drawing the rest from reference TRBV7-6 and TRBJ1-1, the complete variable domain is GAGVSQSPRYKVTKRGQDVALRCDPISGHVSLYWYRQALGQGPEFLTYFNYEAQQDKSGLPNDRFSAERPEGSISTLTIQRTEQRDSAMYRCASSLGGPSWDTEAFFGQGTRLTVV.

This clonotype was observed a few times. This chain joins TRBV27 and TRBJ1-2; D is ambiguous. Germline V gives CDR1 MNHEY, CDR2 SMNVEV (reference sequence). The V and J ends lost 3 bases and 3 bases respectively, with 8 bases between them. The CDR3 loop spans 13 amino acids. The CDR3 nucleotides are TGTGCCAGCAGTTTTTCCGTCGACTATGGCTACACCTTC. This translates into CASSFSVDYGYTF.

This sequence joins TRBV6-1 and TRBJ2-7, with 7 bases lining up with TRBD1. The CDR3 runs 12 residues. Germline CDR1 is MNHNS and CDR2 is SASEGT. J gave up 5 bases and V 7 bases, and 5 bases lay outside the gene matches. CDR3 sequence reads: CASTPDRDEQYF. CDR3 DNA: TGTGCCAGCACCCCAGACAGGGACGAGCAGTACTTC.

The chain combines TRBV7-9 with TRBJ2-2; D gene ambiguous. This CDR3 spans 18 amino acids. V dropped 1 base and J dropped 2 bases, with 17 bases sitting between them. CDR1 is SEHNR, CDR2 FQNEAQ, per germline (reference sequence). The DNA of the CDR3 is TGTGCCAGCAGCTTAGGCCTCGGACGATTAGAAAACACCGGGGAGCTGTTTTTT. This codes for CASSLGLGRLENTGELFF.

This clonotype was seen at least ten times. The CDR3 reads CASSLLHRNYPGSNQPQHF. The CDR3 DNA follows: TGTGCCAGCAGCTTATTACACAGAAACTATCCGGGGAGCAATCAGCCCCAGCATTTT. The V call is TRBV7-8, the J call TRBJ1-5, with unresolved D. Trimming left V 2 bases short and J 1 base short, with 21 bases between. Per the germline V gene, CDR1 is SGHVS and CDR2 is FQNEAQ. The CDR3 contains 19 residues.

The table lists this clonotype with many counts. The genes are TRBV4-1 and TRBJ2-2, with TRBD1 matching over 9 bases. The CDR3 totals 16 residues. Germline V gives CDR1 MGHRA, CDR2 YSYEKL. Unmatched junction bases numbered 6, after V lost 0 bases and J lost 7 bases. CDR3 coding DNA: TGCGCCAGCAGCCAAGAAGGGACAGGGTGGGACGGGGAGCTGTTTTTT. It specifies CASSQEGTGWDGELFF.

The table lists this clonotype with many counts. V is TRBV12-3 or TRBV12-4 and J is TRBJ1-4; TRBD1 aligns across 7 bases. The ends lost 6 bases at V and 8 bases at J; junction bases unmatched: 3. The CDR3 sequence is 12 residues long. This chain's CDR3 is CASRGQEEKLFF. Here the CDR3 DNA reads TGTGCCAGCAGAGGACAGGAGGAAAAACTGTTTTTT.

This chain links TRBV2 with TRBJ2-3, with D hard to call. This CDR3 has 14 residues. Germline V gene lookup returns CDR1 SNHLY and CDR2 FYNNEI. With 7 bases removed from V and 3 bases from J, the gap between germline ends came to 14 bases. CDR3 bases: TGTGCCAGCACTAAAGGGTGGAGTACAGATACGCAGTATTTT. It encodes CASTKGWSTDTQYF.

The chain uses TRBV19 and TRBJ2-3, with a tentative D call TRBD2 (6 bases). Trimming cost V 3 bases and J 4 bases, with 17 bases left between them. The CDR3 runs to 16 residues. From germline, CDR1 is LNHDA and CDR2 SQIVND (reference sequence). The CDR3 region has the DNA TGTGCCAGTAGTATCGCGGGGTTGGCCGGCCCAGATACGCAGTATTTT. It encodes CASSIAGLAGPDTQYF.

This clonotype was seen more than once but under ten times. The chain links TRBV7-9 to TRBJ2-7; D gene ambiguous. Germline lookup yields CDR1 SEHNR and CDR2 FQNEAQ (reference sequence). Trimming removed 1 base from V and 0 bases from J, with 10 bases in between. This CDR3 spans 15 amino acids. CDR3: CASSLGAASSYEQYF. CDR3 coding DNA: TGTGCCAGCAGCTTAGGCGCAGCCAGCTCCTACGAGCAGTACTTC.

There are many counts of this clonotype. The rearrangement uses TRBV7-9 and TRBJ2-7; 15 bases agree with TRBD2. Trimming cost V 4 bases and J 2 bases; bases outside gene matches: 9. The CDR3 contains 18 residues. The germline V gene has CDR1 SEHNR and CDR2 FQNEAQ (reference sequence). DNA for the CDR3: TGTGCCAGCAGCTCGCGCTTTCGGACTAGCGGGGGGGCCTACGAGCAGTACTTC. The encoded protein is CASSSRFRTSGGAYEQYF.